One sample yielded the 12 T cell receptor beta chains listed below, sequenced in a study of blood T cell repertoires in COVID-19. Using immunoSEQ multiplex PCR, the repertoire was profiled, and TCRdb retains in-frame clones only, with some absent. The data show 65,000 to 85,000 clones, approximately 86% seen once. Sequenced: peripheral blood. Receptors originate from a man older than 75 with COVID-19, enrolled during active disease.

The rearrangement links TRBV5-6 to TRBJ1-6; the match to TRBD1 covers 11 bases. Germline V gene sequence: CDR1 SGHDT, CDR2 YYEEEE. The CDR3 is 15 amino acids. V shed 4 bases, J shed 9 bases, and the junction held 6 bases outside the gene matches. The CDR3 bases are TGTGCCAGCAGCCTGGTGGACAGGGGGCGTTCACCCCTCCACTTT. Protein product: CASSLVDRGRSPLHF.

The chain joins TRBV7-2 to TRBJ1-3; D is unclear. There are 12 residues in the CDR3. The germline gives CDR1 SGHTA, CDR2 FQGNSA. Trimming stripped 1 base from V and 7 bases from J, with 5 bases between. The CDR3 DNA follows: TGTGCCAGCAGCTTAGGAGGGAACACCATATATTTT. As protein: CASSLGGNTIYF.

The chain combines TRBV6-5 with TRBJ2-3; 12 positions agree with TRBD2. This CDR3 is built from 15 residues. The V and J ends lost 6 bases and 4 bases, in that order; junction bases with no gene match: 5. Germline CDR1 reads MNHEY; CDR2 reads SVGAGI. The CDR3 sequence is CASSLAGGKSDTQYF. CDR3 nucleotides: TGTGCCAGCAGCCTAGCGGGGGGGAAATCAGATACGCAGTATTTT.

The chain joins TRBV24-1 to TRBJ2-2; 8 bases line up with TRBD2. Trimming at V came to 9 bases and at J to 2 bases, leaving 4 bases not matched to a gene. The CDR3 runs 14 residues. Per the germline V gene, CDR1 is KGHDR and CDR2 is SFDVKD. The CDR3 protein is CATGRGANTGELFF. The DNA of the CDR3 is TGTGCCACCGGGCGGGGGGCCAACACCGGGGAGCTGTTTTTT.

The CDR3 DNA reads as TGCGCCAGCAGCGATCCGGTTAGCACTGAAGCTTTCTTT. As protein: CASSDPVSTEAFF. The V call is TRBV5-1, the J call TRBJ1-1, with D hard to call. V dropped 4 bases and J dropped 4 bases, with 11 bases sitting between them. Germline V gene data show CDR1 as SGHRS and CDR2 as YFSETQ. This CDR3 comprises 13 residues.

This chain links TRBV7-2 with TRBJ1-1; a possible D gene is TRBD1 (5 bases). The CDR3 totals 15 residues. Trimming took off 6 bases at V and 0 bases at J, with 14 bases between the two ends. CDR1 SGHTA and CDR2 FQGNSA come from the germline V gene. The CDR3 DNA reads TGTGCCAGCAGTACAACCAGGGCTATGAACACTGAAGCTTTCTTT. Amino acid sequence: CASSTTRAMNTEAFF.

This sequence joins TRBV5-4 and TRBJ1-1; TRBD1 might be the D (6 bases). This CDR3 spans 18 amino acids. The V end lost 4 bases, the J end lost 2 bases, and 24 bases lay between the germline ends. Germline CDR1 and CDR2: SGHNT and YYREEE (reference sequence). CDR3 protein: CASSRALGGRGDNTEAFF. DNA for the CDR3: TGTGCCAGCAGCCGGGCGTTAGGGGGACGGGGGGACAACACTGAAGCTTTCTTT.

The chain couples TRBV3-1 (or the pseudogene TRBV3-2) to TRBJ2-5; no reliable D call. Trimming shortened V by 0 bases and J by 5 bases, and 4 bases separated the two germline ends. CDR3 length: 12 amino acids. Germline values: CDR1 LGHDT, CDR2 YNNKEL (reference sequence). The DNA for the CDR3 is TGTGCCAGCAGCCAAGACCGGGAGACCCAGTACTTC. This translates into CASSQDRETQYF.

This sequence joins TRBV9 and TRBJ1-2, with 11 bases matching TRBD1. The trim removed 3 bases at V and 3 bases at J, leaving 4 bases unmatched. Germline assignment: CDR1 SGDLS and CDR2 YYNGEE. This CDR3 comprises 15 residues. CDR3: CASSARDRGDYGYTF. The CDR3 region has the DNA TGTGCCAGCAGCGCTAGGGACAGGGGGGACTATGGCTACACCTTC.

This clone has just one count. The chain has TRBV18 and TRBJ2-7; TRBD1 might be the D (8 bases). Looked up from germline, CDR1 is KGHSH and CDR2 is LQKENI. The CDR3 has 13 residues. Between the trimmed V and J ends, which lost 4 bases and 5 bases, there was a span of 12 bases. The CDR3 region is CASSLQGGDEQYF. The CDR3 nucleotides read TGTGCCAGCTCACTACAGGGGGGGGACGAGCAGTACTTC.

On this clone itself: This sample includes further DNA sequences coding for the same CDR3. The genes are TRBV18 and TRBJ1-2; 9 positions agree with TRBD1. V shed 3 bases and J 6 bases; nucleotides not matched to a gene: 2. The germline V gene has CDR1 KGHSH and CDR2 LQKENI. There are 13 residues in the CDR3. CDR3 in amino acids: CASSPRQGDGYTF. The CDR3 nucleotides read TGTGCCAGCTCACCGAGACAGGGGGATGGCTACACCTTC.

This chain links TRBV6-1 with TRBJ1-4; 9 bases line up with TRBD1. The V segment lost 1 base and the J segment 7 bases; nucleotides outside the gene matches: 13. Germline V gene data show CDR1 as MNHNS and CDR2 as SASEGT. The CDR3 contains 18 residues. This chain's CDR3 is CASSEVNVGQGIGEKLFF. The CDR3 DNA sequence: TGTGCCAGCAGTGAAGTAAATGTCGGACAGGGGATAGGTGAAAAACTGTTTTTT.